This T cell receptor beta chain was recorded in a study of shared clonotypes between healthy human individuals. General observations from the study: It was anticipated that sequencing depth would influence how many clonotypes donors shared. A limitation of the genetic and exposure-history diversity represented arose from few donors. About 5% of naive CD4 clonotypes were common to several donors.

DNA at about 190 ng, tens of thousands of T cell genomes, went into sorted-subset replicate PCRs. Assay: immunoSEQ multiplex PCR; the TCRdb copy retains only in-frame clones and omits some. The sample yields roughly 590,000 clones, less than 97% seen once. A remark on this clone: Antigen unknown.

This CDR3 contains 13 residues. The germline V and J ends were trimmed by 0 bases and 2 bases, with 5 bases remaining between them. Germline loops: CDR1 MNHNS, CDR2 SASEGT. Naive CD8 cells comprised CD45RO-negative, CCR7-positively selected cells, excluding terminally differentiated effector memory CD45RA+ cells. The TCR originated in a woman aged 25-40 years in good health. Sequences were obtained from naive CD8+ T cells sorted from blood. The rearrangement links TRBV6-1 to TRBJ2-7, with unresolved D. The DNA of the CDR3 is TGTGCCAGCAGTGAAGCGGCGGCCTACGAGCAGTACTTC. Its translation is CASSEAAAYEQYF.